These 24 T cell receptor beta chains share one sample of origin, sequenced in a study of blood T cell repertoires in COVID-19. Produced via immunoSEQ multiplex PCR; TCRdb's table is partial and in-frame only. The sample includes some 65,000 clones, 74% of them seen just once. The material sequenced was peripheral blood. Receptor source: a woman of 80 years or more with acute or convalescent COVID-19.

The V and J genes are TRBV6-2 or TRBV6-3 and TRBJ2-3; TRBD2 agrees at 10 bases. From germline, CDR1 is MNHEY and CDR2 SVGEGT. The CDR3 spans 18 residues. V gave up 0 bases and J gave up 3 bases; unmatched junction bases: 9. In DNA, the CDR3 is TGTGCCAGCAGTTACTCGGGACTAGCGAGCGAGCAAACAGATACGCAGTATTTT. Protein sequence: CASSYSGLASEQTDTQYF.

The chain uses TRBV5-1 and TRBJ1-1, with D hard to call. There are 14 residues in the CDR3. Germline V gives CDR1 SGHRS, CDR2 YFSETQ. V lost 8 bases, J lost 4 bases, and 18 bases lay in between. CDR3 DNA: TGCGCCAGTTTTCCGACGGGGAGGCCCACTGAAGCTTTCTTT. It yields the protein CASFPTGRPTEAFF.

V and J are TRBV7-2 and TRBJ2-1, with D unclear. V was trimmed by 5 bases and J by 9 bases, leaving 14 bases between them. Germline V gene sequence: CDR1 SGHTA, CDR2 FQGNSA. This CDR3 region has 13 residues. Here the CDR3 DNA reads TGTGCCAGCAGCCCCCGAGCATTAACTGAGCAGTTCTTC. It is translated as CASSPRALTEQFF. Looking up the rest from reference TRBV7-2 and TRBJ2-1 gives the full variable domain: GAGVSQSPSNKVTEKGKDVELRCDPISGHTALYWYRQSLGQGLEFLIYFQGNSAPDKSGLPSDRFSAERTGGSVSTLTIQRTQQEDSAVYLCASSPRALTEQFFGPGTRLTVL.

The chain employs TRBV6-5 and TRBJ1-1; maybe TRBD1 (5 bases). The CDR3 is 12 residues long. The V gene lost 6 bases and the J gene lost 10 bases, with 15 bases spanning the gap. CDR1 and CDR2 (germline): MNHEY, SVGAGI. In nucleotides, the CDR3 is TGTGCCAGCAGCACACAGGTGTCTGGAGCTTTCTTT. This gives the protein CASSTQVSGAFF.

This rearrangement joins TRBV14 to TRBJ1-2, with 9 bases fitting TRBD1. With 1 base clipped from V and 4 bases from J, the junction kept 10 bases outside the gene matches. The germline V gene has CDR1 SGHDN and CDR2 FVKESK. There are 17 residues in the CDR3. The CDR3 is CASSQGLGQGLFYGYTF. Here the CDR3 DNA reads TGTGCCAGCAGCCAAGGTCTGGGACAGGGACTGTTCTATGGCTACACCTTC.

V is TRBV7-2 and J is TRBJ2-1; 8 nucleotides align to TRBD2. The CDR3 is 14 amino acids. The J segment lost 6 bases and the V segment lost 1 base, leaving 2 bases of the junction unmatched. In germline, CDR1 is SGHTA, CDR2 FQGNSA. The CDR3 DNA reads TGTGCCAGCAGCTTAGTTGCGGGAGGCAATGAGCAGTTCTTC. It yields the protein CASSLVAGGNEQFF.

This clone was seen more than once but under ten times. This sequence joins TRBV19 and TRBJ1-2, with D unclear. CDR1 is LNHDA, CDR2 SQIVND, per germline (reference sequence). Trimming removed 7 bases from V and 2 bases from J, with 11 bases in between. CDR3 length: 13 amino acids. The CDR3 loop reads CASKTGNNYGYTF. The CDR3 nucleotides are TGTGCCAGTAAAACGGGGAACAACTATGGCTACACCTTC.

This clone showed up just a few times. The chain links TRBV7-2 to TRBJ2-1; weak D call: TRBD2 (6 bases). Germline V gene sequence: CDR1 SGHTA, CDR2 FQGNSA. V was cut by 2 bases and J by 10 bases, with 15 bases left in between. There are 14 residues in the CDR3. The CDR3 coding sequence is TGTGCCAGCAGCTTATTCCTAGCGCTGGGGGAGCAGTTCTTC. Translating it yields CASSLFLALGEQFF.

This chain joins TRBV18 and TRBJ1-4; 9 nucleotides match TRBD1. This CDR3 is 15 amino acids long. Germline CDR1 KGHSH, CDR2 LQKENI. V shed 3 bases, J shed 4 bases, and the junction held 3 bases outside the gene matches. The CDR3 coding sequence is TGTGCCAGCTCACCGTACAGGGGGCTTAATGAAAAACTGTTTTTT. Translating gives CASSPYRGLNEKLFF.

This clone was counted between two and nine times. The chain combines TRBV6-1 with TRBJ2-1, with 9 positions matching TRBD1. Trimming at V came to 2 bases and at J to 2 bases, leaving 7 bases not matched to a gene. CDR3 length equals 17 residues. Germline-derived CDR1 and CDR2 are MNHNS and SASEGT. CDR3 sequence reads: CASSEPGQGRTYNEQFF. As DNA, the CDR3 is TGTGCCAGCAGTGAACCTGGACAGGGGCGAACCTACAATGAGCAGTTCTTC.

The V call is TRBV20-1, the J call TRBJ1-3, with no clear D. V was pared by 6 bases and J by 4 bases, with 7 bases between. CDR1 and CDR2 (germline): DFQATT, SNEGSKA (reference sequence). The CDR3 is 11 amino acids. For the CDR3, the DNA is TGCAGTGCCCAAGAGGGAAACACCATATATTTT. This encodes CSAQEGNTIYF.

This chain uses TRBV24-1 with TRBJ1-2; possibly TRBD1 for D (6 bases). V gave up 9 bases and J gave up 2 bases, with 9 bases separating them. The CDR3 spans 12 residues. Germline-derived CDR1 and CDR2 are KGHDR and SFDVKD. The CDR3 here is CATYGQNYGYTF. The CDR3 bases are TGTGCCACCTACGGACAGAACTATGGCTACACCTTC.

This clone was found once. J is TRBJ1-2 and V is TRBV7-2, with unresolved D. This CDR3 has 15 residues. Germline V CDR1 and CDR2: SGHTA, FQGNSA. Trimming left V 1 base short and J 2 bases short, with 11 bases between. CDR3 in amino acids: CASSLDAGGNYGYTF. DNA of the CDR3: TGTGCCAGCAGCTTAGACGCAGGTGGGAACTATGGCTACACCTTC.

This rearrangement joins TRBV28 to TRBJ2-1; 8 bases fit TRBD1. The CDR3 has 15 residues. V lost 6 bases, J lost 8 bases, and 12 bases stayed unmatched. CDR1 is MDHEN, CDR2 SYDVKM, per germline. CDR3 protein: CASRRQGASVDEQFF. The DNA of the CDR3 is TGTGCCAGCAGGCGGCAGGGGGCGTCGGTCGATGAGCAGTTCTTC.

The chain links TRBV3-1 (or the pseudogene TRBV3-2) to TRBJ1-5; tentative D call: TRBD1 (6 bases). The V gene lost 4 bases and the J gene lost 6 bases, with 16 bases spanning the gap. The CDR3 extends over 15 amino acids. Germline V gives CDR1 LGHDT, CDR2 YNNKEL (reference sequence). The CDR3: CASSLSEQGSQPQHF. CDR3 sequence (DNA): TGTGCCAGCAGCCTTTCAGAACAGGGCAGTCAGCCCCAGCATTTT.

This chain joins TRBV5-1 and TRBJ2-3; D perhaps matches TRBD2 (5 bases). CDR3 length: 16 amino acids. Germline V gives CDR1 SGHRS, CDR2 YFSETQ. Between the trimmed V and J ends, which lost 4 bases and 2 bases, there was a span of 17 bases. The CDR3 DNA sequence: TGCGCCAGCAGCCAGTTAGGTGGGAGCCCCACAGATACGCAGTATTTT. As protein: CASSQLGGSPTDTQYF.

This chain connects TRBV19 to TRBJ1-2, with D uncertain. The CDR3 runs 15 residues. V lost 6 bases and J 4 bases, leaving 18 bases between the germline ends. Germline CDR1 reads LNHDA; CDR2 reads SQIVND (reference sequence). CDR3 sequence (DNA): TGTGCCAGTAGCGCTTTTCGGAGTCGGTCCTATGGCTACACCTTC. This sequence encodes CASSAFRSRSYGYTF.

Regarding this clone: In the same sample, other DNA sequences code for this CDR3. The chain carries TRBV5-1 and TRBJ2-3; D gene uncertain. Germline CDR1 and CDR2: SGHRS and YFSETQ. The CDR3 loop spans 14 amino acids. V gave up 0 bases and J gave up 0 bases, with 5 bases separating them. CDR3 residues: CASSLGASTDTQYF. For the CDR3, the DNA is TGCGCCAGCAGCTTGGGCGCTAGCACAGATACGCAGTATTTT. The full variable domain, with the rest looked up from reference TRBV5-1 and TRBJ2-3, is KAGVTQTPRYLIKTRGQQVTLSCSPISGHRSVSWYQQTPGQGLQFLFEYFSETQRNKGNFPGRFSGRQFSNSRSEMNVSTLELGDSALYLCASSLGASTDTQYFGPGTRLTVL.

This chain links TRBV6-2 or TRBV6-3 with TRBJ1-1, with D perhaps matching TRBD1 (6 bases). CDR3 length: 15 residues. Trimming took off 2 bases at V and 4 bases at J, with 14 bases between the two ends. Germline V gene data show CDR1 as MNHEY and CDR2 as SVGEGT. The CDR3, as DNA: TGTGCCAGCAGTTACCCCGGGACACAGGGCACTGAAGCTTTCTTT. Its translation is CASSYPGTQGTEAFF.

This chain joins TRBV2 and TRBJ2-3; 14 bases are shared with TRBD2. J gave up 2 bases and V 6 bases, and 4 bases lay outside the gene matches. The CDR3 contains 16 residues. Germline V gene lookup returns CDR1 SNHLY and CDR2 FYNNEI. CDR3 coding DNA: TGTGCCAGCAGGGTGGGACTAGCGGGAGCCACAGATACGCAGTATTTT. Its translation: CASRVGLAGATDTQYF.

This sequence joins TRBV24-1 and TRBJ1-1, with TRBD1 identical over 11 bases. CDR1 and CDR2 from the germline V gene are KGHDR and SFDVKD. V lost 5 bases to trimming and J lost 5 bases; unmatched junction nucleotides: 3. The CDR3 has 14 residues. CDR3 protein: CATSGGTGGTEAFF. The CDR3, as DNA: TGTGCCACCAGTGGTGGGACAGGGGGAACTGAAGCTTTCTTT.

V gene TRBV27 combines with J gene TRBJ1-6, with 7 bases lining up with TRBD1. The V and J ends lost 4 bases and 5 bases, in that order; junction bases with no gene match: 11. Germline assignment: CDR1 MNHEY and CDR2 SMNVEV (reference sequence). The length of the CDR3 is 17 residues. The chain's CDR3 is CASSSPKGQSHNSPLHF. As DNA, the CDR3 is TGTGCCAGCAGTTCCCCCAAGGGACAGTCTCATAATTCACCCCTCCACTTT.

V is TRBV5-6 and J is TRBJ1-2; 7 bases agree with TRBD1. CDR1 and CDR2 (germline): SGHDT, YYEEEE. This CDR3 spans 14 amino acids. With 0 bases clipped from V and 7 bases from J, the junction kept 6 bases outside the gene matches. CDR3 coding DNA: TGTGCCAGCAGCTTGGTACAGGGGCTAGGTGGCTACACCTTC. This translates into CASSLVQGLGGYTF.

The J gene is TRBJ2-3, the V gene TRBV11-3; 10 bases match TRBD1. Per germline, CDR1 SGHNT and CDR2 YENEEA. The trim removed 5 bases at V and 2 bases at J, leaving 7 bases unmatched. This CDR3 has 16 residues. CDR3 sequence: CASSVGQGGVTDTQYF. CDR3 nucleotide sequence: TGTGCCAGCAGCGTTGGACAGGGGGGTGTCACAGATACGCAGTATTTT.